A single sample is the source of the 8 T cell receptor beta chains below, sequenced in a study of shared clonotypes between healthy human individuals. Profiled with immunoSEQ multiplex PCR; TCRdb holds only in-frame clones, not every one. The sample consists of hundreds of thousands of clones, approximately 96% of them appearing once. Selected positively for CCR7 and CD45RO-negative, naive CD8 cells excluded terminally differentiated effector memory CD45RA+ cells. The sequencing input was naive CD8+ T cells sorted from blood. The receptor set was obtained from a woman aged 30 to 39 in good health.

Only one count was recorded for this clone. The chain employs TRBV2 and TRBJ2-1, with 8 bases fitting TRBD2. From germline, CDR1 is SNHLY and CDR2 FYNNEI. V lost 6 bases to trimming and J lost 0 bases; unmatched junction nucleotides: 7. The CDR3 contains 16 residues. The CDR3 here is CASRTSSGSSYNEQFF. For the CDR3, the DNA is TGTGCCAGCAGGACTTCAAGCGGGAGCTCCTACAATGAGCAGTTCTTC.

This chain connects TRBV7-9 to TRBJ2-7; perhaps D is TRBD1 or TRBD2 (6 bases each). Germline CDR1 SEHNR, CDR2 FQNEAQ (reference sequence). The length of the CDR3 is 15 residues. Trimming stripped 1 base from V and 1 base from J, with 11 bases between. The CDR3 coding sequence is TGTGCCAGCAGCTTAGAGGGGGGTGTTTCCTACGAGCAGTACTTC. As protein: CASSLEGGVSYEQYF. Full variable domain (remainder filled in from reference TRBV7-9 and TRBJ2-7): DTGVSQNPRHKITKRGQNVTFRCDPISEHNRLYWYRQTLGQGPEFLTYFQNEAQLEKSRLLSDRFSAERPKGSFSTLEIQRTEQGDSAMYLCASSLEGGVSYEQYFGPGTRLTVT.

The gene calls are TRBV28 and TRBJ2-7; D may match TRBD1 or TRBD2 (5 bases each). V was cut by 6 bases and J by 2 bases, with 17 bases left in between. Germline V lookup: CDR1 MDHEN, CDR2 SYDVKM. This CDR3 is built from 15 residues. The DNA for the CDR3 is TGTGCCAGCAGGGGGGAGTGGGACCACCCCTACGAGCAGTACTTC. Protein: CASRGEWDHPYEQYF.

The J gene is TRBJ2-3, the V gene TRBV30; weak D call: TRBD2 (5 bases). V was clipped by 2 bases and J by 2 bases, with 8 bases between them. Germline assignment: CDR1 GTSNPN and CDR2 SVGIG (reference sequence). The CDR3 is 13 amino acids. CDR3 residues: CAWSLGDTDTQYF. In DNA, the CDR3 is TGTGCCTGGAGTTTGGGAGACACAGATACGCAGTATTTT. The full variable domain, completed using reference TRBV30 and TRBJ2-3, is SQTIHQWPATLVQPVGSPLSLECTVEGTSNPNLYWYRQAAGRGLQLLFYSVGIGQISSEVPQNLSASRPQDRQFILSSKKLLLSDSGFYLCAWSLGDTDTQYFGPGTRLTVL.

The chain has TRBV6-5 and TRBJ2-7, with a possible D match to TRBD1 (5 bases). Looked up from germline, CDR1 is MNHEY and CDR2 is SVGAGI. CDR3 length equals 15 residues. V lost 2 bases and J lost 2, with 13 bases in between. The CDR3 coding sequence is TGTGCCAGCAGTTACGGGGCCCCCCGGGCCTACGAGCAGTACTTC. As protein: CASSYGAPRAYEQYF.

The chain carries TRBV5-4 and TRBJ2-3; D possibly corresponds to TRBD2 (5 bases). The germline V gene has CDR1 SGHNT and CDR2 YYREEE (reference sequence). Between the trimmed V and J ends, which lost 4 bases and 0 bases, there was a span of 9 bases. This CDR3 is 14 amino acids long. The CDR3 DNA is TGTGCCAGCAGCGGCCGGGAAAGCACAGATACGCAGTATTTT. It encodes CASSGRESTDTQYF.

On this clone itself: One end of the junction is discordant with germline, which a read error may explain. The CDR3 protein is CASSVAPHVGLAGEAQYF. The DNA for the CDR3 is TGTGCCAGCAGCGTAGCTCCCCACGTTGGACTAGCGGGAGAGGCCCAGTACTTC. The chain employs TRBV9 and TRBJ2-5; 13 bases are shared with TRBD2. The CDR3 runs 18 residues. The V gene's germline CDR1 is SGDLS and CDR2 YYNGEE.

The chain recombines TRBV6-5 with TRBJ2-7, with a tentative D call TRBD1 (6 bases). In germline, CDR1 is MNHEY, CDR2 SVGAGI. V lost 2 bases and J lost 5, with 10 bases in between. The CDR3 totals 13 residues. Here the CDR3 DNA reads TGTGCCAGCAGTTACGAGGGGGAACACGAGCAGTACTTC. Residues: CASSYEGEHEQYF.